This T cell receptor (beta chain) was recorded in a study of sequential checkpoint blockade in melanoma. Treatment denoted: randomized to nivolumab then ipilimumab (arm A) or the reverse (arm B). Profiling relied on immunoSEQ multiplex PCR, and the TCRdb table lists in-frame clones only, not all of them. This sample has approximately 23,000 clones; 80% to 85% occur once, and the top ten carry roughly 27%. CDR1 and CDR2 (germline): SGHDT, YYEEEE. The V and J ends lost 3 bases and 10 bases respectively, with 17 bases between them. The CDR3 is 15 amino acids. This material consisted of CD8+ T cells sorted from blood (inferred from file names), taken from a patient given nivolumab and ipilimumab in sequence. This TCR was sampled from a human donor with melanoma. This chain uses TRBV5-6 with TRBJ1-6, with D tentatively TRBD1 (5 bases). The CDR3 sequence: CASSSSGAQRSPLHF. The CDR3 nucleotides read TGTGCCAGCAGCTCGAGCGGGGCCCAGCGCTCACCCCTCCACTTT.